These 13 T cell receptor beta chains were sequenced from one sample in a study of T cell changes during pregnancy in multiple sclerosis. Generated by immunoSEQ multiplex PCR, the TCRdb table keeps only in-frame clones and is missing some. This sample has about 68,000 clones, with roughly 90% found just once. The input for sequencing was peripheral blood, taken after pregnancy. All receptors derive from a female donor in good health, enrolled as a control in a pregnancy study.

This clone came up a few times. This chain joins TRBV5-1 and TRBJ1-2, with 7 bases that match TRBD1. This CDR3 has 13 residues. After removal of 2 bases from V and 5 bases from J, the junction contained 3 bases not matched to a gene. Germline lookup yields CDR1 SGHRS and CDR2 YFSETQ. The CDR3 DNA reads TGCGCCAGCAGCTTCCCAGGGGGGTATGGCTACACCTTC. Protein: CASSFPGGYGYTF. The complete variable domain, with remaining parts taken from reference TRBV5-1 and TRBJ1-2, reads KAGVTQTPRYLIKTRGQQVTLSCSPISGHRSVSWYQQTPGQGLQFLFEYFSETQRNKGNFPGRFSGRQFSNSRSEMNVSTLELGDSALYLCASSFPGGYGYTFGSGTRLTVV.

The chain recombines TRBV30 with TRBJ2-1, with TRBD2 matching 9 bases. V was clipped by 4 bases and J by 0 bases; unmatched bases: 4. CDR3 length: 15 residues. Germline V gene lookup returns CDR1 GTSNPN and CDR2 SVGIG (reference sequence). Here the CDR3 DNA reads TGTGCCTGGATGACTAGCGGCACCTCCTACAATGAGCAGTTCTTC. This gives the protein CAWMTSGTSYNEQFF. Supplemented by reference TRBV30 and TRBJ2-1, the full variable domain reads SQTIHQWPATLVQPVGSPLSLECTVEGTSNPNLYWYRQAAGRGLQLLFYSVGIGQISSEVPQNLSASRPQDRQFILSSKKLLLSDSGFYLCAWMTSGTSYNEQFFGPGTRLTVL.

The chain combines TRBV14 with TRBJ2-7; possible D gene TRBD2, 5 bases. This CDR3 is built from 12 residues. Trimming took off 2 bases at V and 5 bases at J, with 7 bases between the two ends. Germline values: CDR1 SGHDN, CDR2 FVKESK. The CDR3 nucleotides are TGTGCCAGCAGCCAAATCGGGAACGAGCAGTACTTC. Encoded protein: CASSQIGNEQYF.

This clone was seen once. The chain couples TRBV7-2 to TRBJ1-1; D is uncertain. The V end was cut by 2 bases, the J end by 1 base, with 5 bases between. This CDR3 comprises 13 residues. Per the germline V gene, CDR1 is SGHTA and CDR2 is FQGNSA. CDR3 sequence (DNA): TGTGCCAGCAGCTTACACAGGAACACTGAAGCTTTCTTT. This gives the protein CASSLHRNTEAFF.

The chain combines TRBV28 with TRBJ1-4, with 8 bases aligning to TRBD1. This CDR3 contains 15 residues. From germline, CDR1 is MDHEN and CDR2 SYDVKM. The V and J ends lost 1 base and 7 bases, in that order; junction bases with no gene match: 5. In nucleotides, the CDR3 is TGTGCCAGCAGTTTATTATCGGGACAGGTTGAAAAACTGTTTTTT. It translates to CASSLLSGQVEKLFF.

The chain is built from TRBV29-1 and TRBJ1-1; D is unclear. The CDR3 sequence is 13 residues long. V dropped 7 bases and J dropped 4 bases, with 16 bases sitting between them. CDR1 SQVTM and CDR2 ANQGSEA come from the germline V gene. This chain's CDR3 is CSAEDPGGTEAFF. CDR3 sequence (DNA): TGCAGCGCCGAGGATCCTGGCGGCACTGAAGCTTTCTTT. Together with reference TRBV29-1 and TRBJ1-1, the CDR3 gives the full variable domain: SAVISQKPSRDICQRGTSLTIQCQVDSQVTMMFWYRQQPGQSLTLIATANQGSEATYESGFVIDKFPISRPNLTFSTLTVSNMSPEDSSIYLCSAEDPGGTEAFFGQGTRLTVV.

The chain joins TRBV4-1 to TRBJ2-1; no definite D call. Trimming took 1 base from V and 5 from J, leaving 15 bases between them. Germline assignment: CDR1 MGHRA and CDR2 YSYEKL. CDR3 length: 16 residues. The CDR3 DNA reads TGCGCCAGCAGCCAAGGAATCATGCAGTCGAACAATGAGCAGTTCTTC. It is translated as CASSQGIMQSNNEQFF.

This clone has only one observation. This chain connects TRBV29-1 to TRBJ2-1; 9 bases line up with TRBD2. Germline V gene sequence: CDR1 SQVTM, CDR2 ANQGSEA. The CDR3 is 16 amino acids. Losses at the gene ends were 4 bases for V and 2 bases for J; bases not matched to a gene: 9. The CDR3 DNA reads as TGCAGCGTTGCGCTGCGACTAGCGGTAACCTACAATGAGCAGTTCTTC. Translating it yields CSVALRLAVTYNEQFF.

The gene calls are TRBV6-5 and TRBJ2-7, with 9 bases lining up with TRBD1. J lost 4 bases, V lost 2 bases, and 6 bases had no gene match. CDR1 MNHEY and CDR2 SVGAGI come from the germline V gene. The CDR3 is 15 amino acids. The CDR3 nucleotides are TGTGCCAGCAGTTACGCAGGGACAGGGTTTTACGAGCAGTACTTC. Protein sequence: CASSYAGTGFYEQYF.

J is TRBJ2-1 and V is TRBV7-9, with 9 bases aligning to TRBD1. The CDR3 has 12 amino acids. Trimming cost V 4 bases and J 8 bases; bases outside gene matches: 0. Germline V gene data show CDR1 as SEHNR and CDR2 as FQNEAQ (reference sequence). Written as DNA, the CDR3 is TGTGCCAGCAGCTGGGACAGGGATGAGCAGTTCTTC. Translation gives CASSWDRDEQFF.

CDR3: CASTRDRGTDTQYF. CDR3 nucleotide sequence: TGTGCCAGTACCCGGGACAGGGGTACAGATACGCAGTATTTT. J is TRBJ2-3 and V is TRBV2; 10 bases match TRBD1. CDR1 and CDR2 from the germline V gene are SNHLY and FYNNEI. The CDR3 spans 14 residues. The junction had 6 bases not matched to a gene; V was cut back by 9 bases and J by 3 bases.

The CDR3 spells CASSLKETSLDTQYF. In DNA, the CDR3 is TGTGCCAGCAGCTTGAAGGAGACTAGTCTAGATACGCAGTATTTT. The genes are TRBV5-4 and TRBJ2-3, with D possibly matching TRBD2 (6 bases). Per germline, CDR1 SGHNT and CDR2 YYREEE (reference sequence). CDR3 length: 15 amino acids. V was shortened by 1 base and J by 5 bases, with 14 bases between the two germline ends.

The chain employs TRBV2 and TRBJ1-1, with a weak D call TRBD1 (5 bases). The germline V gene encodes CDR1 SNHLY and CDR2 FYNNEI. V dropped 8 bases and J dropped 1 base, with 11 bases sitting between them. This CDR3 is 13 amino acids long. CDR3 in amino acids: CASGGVTNTEAFF. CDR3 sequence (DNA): TGTGCCAGCGGGGGGGTAACGAACACTGAAGCTTTCTTT.